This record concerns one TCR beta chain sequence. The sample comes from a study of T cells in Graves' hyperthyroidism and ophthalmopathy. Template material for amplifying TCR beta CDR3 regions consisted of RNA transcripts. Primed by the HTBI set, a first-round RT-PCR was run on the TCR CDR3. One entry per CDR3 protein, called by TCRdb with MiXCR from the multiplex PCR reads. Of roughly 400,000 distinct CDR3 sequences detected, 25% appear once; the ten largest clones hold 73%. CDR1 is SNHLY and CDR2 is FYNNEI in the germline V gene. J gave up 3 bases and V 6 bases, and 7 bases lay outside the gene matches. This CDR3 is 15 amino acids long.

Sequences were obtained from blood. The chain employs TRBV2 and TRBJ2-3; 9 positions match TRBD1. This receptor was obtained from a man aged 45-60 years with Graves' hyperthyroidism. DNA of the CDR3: TGTGCCAGCAGGCCCACAGGGGGCGCGACAGATACGCAGTATTTT. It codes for CASRPTGGATDTQYF.